The present T cell receptor beta chain was sequenced within a study of cytomegalovirus exposure and HLA in healthy donors. A roughly 120-subject validation cohort, separate from the approximately 610-subject first cohort, supplied the donors. Sequencing used immunoSEQ multiplex PCR; TCRdb keeps in-frame clones, though not all of them. Of over 200,000 clones listed, around nine tenths are singletons. Germline V gene lookup returns CDR1 SGHTA and CDR2 FQGTGA. The CDR3 spans 14 residues. J was trimmed by 4 bases and V by 4 bases; bases with no gene match: 5. Sequencing was carried out using PBMCs. The clonotype comes from a young woman in good health and CMV-seronegative. The V and J genes are TRBV7-3 and TRBJ2-5; 8 bases match TRBD2. CDR3 DNA sequence: TGTGCCAGCAGCTCCCTTCTAGCGGGAGAGACCCAGTACTTC. Translated, it gives CASSSLLAGETQYF.